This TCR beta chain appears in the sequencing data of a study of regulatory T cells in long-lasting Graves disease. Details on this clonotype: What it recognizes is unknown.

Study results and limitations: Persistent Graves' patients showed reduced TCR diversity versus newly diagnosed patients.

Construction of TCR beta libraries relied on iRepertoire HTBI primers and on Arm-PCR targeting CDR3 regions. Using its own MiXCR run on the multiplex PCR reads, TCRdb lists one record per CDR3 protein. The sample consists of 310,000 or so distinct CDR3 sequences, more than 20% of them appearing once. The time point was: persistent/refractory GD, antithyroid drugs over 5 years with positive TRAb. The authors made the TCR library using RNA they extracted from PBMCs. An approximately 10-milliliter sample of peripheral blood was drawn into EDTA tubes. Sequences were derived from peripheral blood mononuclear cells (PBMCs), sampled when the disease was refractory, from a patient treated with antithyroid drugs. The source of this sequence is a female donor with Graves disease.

The CDR3 spells CSAMYRHQDNSPLHF. The DNA of the CDR3 is TGCAGTGCTATGTATAGGCACCAAGATAATTCACCCCTCCACTTT. The gene calls are TRBV20-1 and TRBJ1-6; D call uncertain. Germline loops: CDR1 DFQATT, CDR2 SNEGSKA (reference sequence). The ends were cut back, 4 bases at V and 5 bases at J, with 15 bases in the middle. There are 15 residues in the CDR3.